Below are 30 T cell receptor beta chains sequenced from a single sample in a study of cytomegalovirus exposure and HLA in healthy donors. 13 Jbeta primers and 60 Vbeta primers were used for the PCR. Sequencing used immunoSEQ multiplex PCR; TCRdb keeps in-frame clones, though not all of them. The clone table shows just over 200,000 clones, with the ten largest holding 1.1%. Sequenced sample: PBMCs. The receptor set was obtained from a girl aged 2 to 9 in good health and CMV-seropositive.

This CDR3 is CASLGTGGTQYF. The CDR3 DNA reads as TGTGCCAGCCTCGGCACAGGGGGAACCCAGTACTTC. The chain uses TRBV6-5 and TRBJ2-5, with TRBD1 identical over 8 bases. V gave up 8 bases and J gave up 8 bases; unmatched junction bases: 7. The CDR3 contains 12 residues. Germline V gene sequence: CDR1 MNHEY, CDR2 SVGAGI.

V gene TRBV10-3 combines with J gene TRBJ2-7, with D tentatively TRBD1 (6 bases). Germline V gene sequence: CDR1 ENHRY, CDR2 SYGVKD. The CDR3 sequence is 12 residues long. V was pared by 9 bases and J by 5 bases, with 14 bases between. Written as DNA, the CDR3 is TGTGCCATTTCCACCGGACAGAACGAGCAGTACTTC. Its translation: CAISTGQNEQYF.

The chain links TRBV28 to TRBJ2-2; D is perhaps TRBD1 (5 bases). In germline, CDR1 is MDHEN, CDR2 SYDVKM. The CDR3 sequence is 15 residues long. V was trimmed by 3 bases and J by 1 base, leaving 9 bases between them. DNA for the CDR3: TGTGCCAGCAGTTTGAAGCAGGGGAACACCGGGGAGCTGTTTTTT. Amino acids: CASSLKQGNTGELFF.

The V and J genes are TRBV11-2 and TRBJ1-1, with a tentative D call TRBD1 (5 bases). The CDR3 spans 14 residues. CDR1 and CDR2 (germline): SGHAT, FQNNGV. The V end lost 5 bases, the J end lost 3 bases, and 13 bases lay between the germline ends. CDR3 nucleotide sequence: TGTGCCAGCAGCCATGGGACTGGGGACACTGAAGCTTTCTTT. This sequence encodes CASSHGTGDTEAFF.

V and J are TRBV2 and TRBJ2-7; 11 positions agree with TRBD1. The germline CDR1 and CDR2 sequences are SNHLY and FYNNEI. This CDR3 contains 16 residues. The ends lost 6 bases at V and 3 bases at J; junction bases unmatched: 10. The CDR3: CASSFEGGTGGYEQYF. As DNA, the CDR3 is TGTGCCAGCAGCTTTGAGGGGGGGACAGGGGGCTACGAGCAGTACTTC.

The chain uses TRBV6-6 and TRBJ2-6; D remains ambiguous. V was shortened by 8 bases and J by 4 bases, with 9 bases between the two germline ends. Germline V CDR1 and CDR2: MNHNY, SVGAGI (reference sequence). There are 13 residues in the CDR3. The CDR3 spells CASGPLGANVLTF. DNA for the CDR3: TGTGCCAGCGGGCCACTCGGGGCCAACGTCCTGACTTTC.

V is TRBV5-1 and J is TRBJ2-1, with TRBD2 identical over 11 bases. The V gene end was trimmed by 3 bases and the J gene end by 9 bases; junction bases not matched to a gene: 8. This CDR3 is 15 amino acids long. In germline, CDR1 is SGHRS, CDR2 YFSETQ. The DNA for the CDR3 is TGCGCCAGCAGCTCGGAACTAGCGGGAGATGGTGAGCAGTTCTTC. The encoded protein is CASSSELAGDGEQFF.

This sequence joins TRBV18 and TRBJ1-4; TRBD1 agrees at 7 bases. CDR1 is KGHSH, CDR2 LQKENI, per germline. This CDR3 spans 17 amino acids. J lost 4 bases, V lost 3 bases, and 11 bases had no gene match. In nucleotides, the CDR3 is TGTGCCAGCTCACCTGTTGAGGACAGGAGATATAATGAAAAACTGTTTTTT. Residues: CASSPVEDRRYNEKLFF.

The chain combines TRBV27 with TRBJ1-1; D remains ambiguous. Per germline, CDR1 MNHEY and CDR2 SMNVEV (reference sequence). The V and J ends lost 8 bases and 4 bases respectively, with 17 bases between them. The CDR3 runs 14 residues. The DNA for the CDR3 is TGTGCCAGCGGAGTAAGGTACCGGGGCACTGAAGCTTTCTTT. As protein: CASGVRYRGTEAFF.

This chain joins TRBV7-9 and TRBJ2-6; D perhaps matches TRBD1 (5 bases). The germline V and J ends were trimmed by 4 bases and 4 bases, with 11 bases remaining between them. The CDR3 is 15 amino acids. Germline lookup yields CDR1 SEHNR and CDR2 FQNEAQ (reference sequence). The CDR3 sequence: CASSSGSTGANVLTF. As DNA, the CDR3 is TGTGCCAGCAGCTCAGGGTCTACGGGGGCCAACGTCCTGACTTTC. The full variable domain, with the rest looked up from reference TRBV7-9 and TRBJ2-6, is DTGVSQNPRHKITKRGQNVTFRCDPISEHNRLYWYRQTLGQGPEFLTYFQNEAQLEKSRLLSDRFSAERPKGSFSTLEIQRTEQGDSAMYLCASSSGSTGANVLTFGAGSRLTVL.

The gene calls are TRBV7-9 and TRBJ2-7; 13 positions agree with TRBD2. V dropped 5 bases and J dropped 5; count of bases not matched to a gene: 6. The CDR3 covers 15 residues. Germline CDR1 SEHNR, CDR2 FQNEAQ (reference sequence). The CDR3 spells CASSPGLAGFHEQYF. The CDR3 region has the DNA TGTGCCAGCAGCCCGGGACTAGCGGGATTTCACGAGCAGTACTTC.

The chain has TRBV6-1 and TRBJ2-3, with TRBD1 matching 9 bases. CDR3 length equals 16 residues. V lost 4 bases, J lost 9 bases, and 14 bases stayed unmatched. The germline V gene has CDR1 MNHNS and CDR2 SASEGT. The DNA for the CDR3 is TGTGCCAGCAGTGGGAGAACCGGGACAGGGCAACCAACGCAGTATTTT. Protein product: CASSGRTGTGQPTQYF.

The chain uses TRBV9 and TRBJ2-3; D unclear. The CDR3 has 14 residues. V was clipped by 2 bases and J by 2 bases, with 9 bases between them. CDR1 is SGDLS, CDR2 YYNGEE, per germline. This chain's CDR3 is CASSVGQFTDTQYF. CDR3 coding DNA: TGTGCCAGCAGCGTGGGCCAGTTCACAGATACGCAGTATTTT.

The V gene is TRBV5-1, the J gene TRBJ1-1; D not resolved. The ends were cut back, 1 base at V and 0 bases at J, with 7 bases in the middle. Per germline, CDR1 SGHRS and CDR2 YFSETQ. The CDR3 has 14 amino acids. This chain's CDR3 is CASSLSGMNTEAFF. CDR3 DNA sequence: TGCGCCAGCAGCTTGTCAGGCATGAACACTGAAGCTTTCTTT. Together with reference TRBV5-1 and TRBJ1-1, the CDR3 gives the full variable domain: KAGVTQTPRYLIKTRGQQVTLSCSPISGHRSVSWYQQTPGQGLQFLFEYFSETQRNKGNFPGRFSGRQFSNSRSEMNVSTLELGDSALYLCASSLSGMNTEAFFGQGTRLTVV.

About this clone itself: Different DNA sequences within this sample yield the same CDR3. V gene TRBV5-1 combines with J gene TRBJ1-1; D might be TRBD1 (6 bases). The germline V and J ends were trimmed by 4 bases and 8 bases, with 15 bases remaining between them. The germline CDR1 and CDR2 sequences are SGHRS and YFSETQ. The CDR3 sequence is 13 residues long. CDR3 DNA sequence: TGCGCCAGCAGCCTTTCACAGGGTAGGGAAGCTTTCTTT. This codes for CASSLSQGREAFF.

This rearrangement joins TRBV7-2 to TRBJ2-7; D is perhaps TRBD1 (6 bases). Between the trimmed V and J ends, which lost 2 bases and 3 bases, there was a span of 14 bases. Germline V gene lookup returns CDR1 SGHTA and CDR2 FQGNSA. The CDR3 covers 15 residues. The CDR3 DNA reads TGTGCCAGCAGCTTATCGGGACAAGGGTACTACGAGCAGTACTTC. Its protein product is CASSLSGQGYYEQYF.

The V call is TRBV7-2, the J call TRBJ2-3; 7 bases match TRBD2. The CDR3 is 14 amino acids. Germline assignment: CDR1 SGHTA and CDR2 FQGNSA. V trimming: 4 bases; J trimming: 2 bases; junction bases outside the gene matches: 3. Here the CDR3 reads CASSSSGTTDTQYF. Here the CDR3 DNA reads TGTGCCAGCAGCTCTAGCGGAACCACAGATACGCAGTATTTT.

The chain has TRBV10-3 and TRBJ1-2; 7 bases fit TRBD1. The CDR3 is 14 amino acids. Trimming at V came to 2 bases and at J to 2 bases, leaving 2 bases not matched to a gene. Looked up from germline, CDR1 is ENHRY and CDR2 is SYGVKD. The chain's CDR3 is CAISEIRGNYGYTF. The CDR3 bases are TGTGCCATCAGTGAGATCAGGGGGAACTATGGCTACACCTTC.

The chain joins TRBV6-1 to TRBJ2-7; D is perhaps TRBD1 (6 bases). V lost 6 bases, J lost 2 bases, and 14 bases lay in between. Germline V lookup: CDR1 MNHNS, CDR2 SASEGT. This CDR3 is built from 14 residues. The CDR3 DNA is TGTGCCAGCAGAACCGGGACACGAGCCTACGAGCAGTACTTC. This encodes CASRTGTRAYEQYF.

The chain is built from TRBV2 and TRBJ2-7, with 8 nucleotides matching TRBD2. The J call may be mistaken, given a closer DNA end match to TRBJ2-5. The CDR3 covers 14 residues. Germline V gene sequence: CDR1 SNHLY, CDR2 FYNNEI. The CDR3 DNA reads as TGTGCCAGCAGCGATCGGGGGGGCGGAGAGACCCAGTACTTC. This codes for CASSDRGGGETQYF.

The chain has TRBV6-1 and TRBJ2-5; D call uncertain. The closer fit of TRBJ2-7 to the DNA end suggests the J call may be wrong. Germline CDR1 and CDR2: MNHNS and SASEGT. This CDR3 comprises 13 residues. CDR3 DNA sequence: TGTGCCAGCAGTGACAGGCCTCCTTACGAGCAGTACTTC. Translation: CASSDRPPYEQYF.

The rearrangement uses TRBV5-1 and TRBJ1-2; D is undetermined. The CDR3 is 15 amino acids. With 0 bases removed from V and 3 bases from J, the gap between germline ends came to 12 bases. The germline V gene has CDR1 SGHRS and CDR2 YFSETQ. The CDR3 reads CASSLGWSTDYGYTF. The CDR3 coding sequence is TGCGCCAGCAGCTTGGGATGGTCTACGGACTATGGCTACACCTTC.

The chain couples TRBV7-2 to TRBJ2-7, with 12 bases lining up with TRBD2. Germline trimming cut 3 bases from V and 3 bases from J; bases unmatched to any gene: 6. Germline-derived CDR1 and CDR2 are SGHTA and FQGNSA. The CDR3 totals 16 residues. The CDR3 here is CASSLTSGSNSYEQYF. The CDR3 coding sequence is TGTGCCAGCAGCTTGACTAGCGGGAGTAATAGCTACGAGCAGTACTTC.

V and J are TRBV10-2 and TRBJ2-3; 7 nucleotides align to TRBD2. The CDR3 loop spans 14 amino acids. The germline V gene has CDR1 WSHSY and CDR2 SAAADI. V lost 4 bases, J lost 1 base, and 2 bases stayed unmatched. The CDR3 region is CASSGGSGTDTQYF. CDR3 sequence (DNA): TGCGCCAGCAGTGGCGGGAGTGGCACAGATACGCAGTATTTT.

The J gene is TRBJ2-1, the V gene TRBV6-1; 9 bases agree with TRBD1. From germline, CDR1 is MNHNS and CDR2 SASEGT. With V trimmed by 7 bases and J by 5 bases, 9 bases remained unmatched. This CDR3 is built from 15 residues. CDR3 protein: CASIARTGVHNEQFF. DNA for the CDR3: TGTGCCAGCATTGCCAGGACAGGGGTCCACAATGAGCAGTTCTTC.

The chain carries TRBV7-2 and TRBJ2-1; a possible D gene is TRBD1 (5 bases). The CDR3 has 14 amino acids. V was pared by 2 bases and J by 5 bases, with 10 bases between. From germline, CDR1 is SGHTA and CDR2 FQGNSA. The CDR3 reads CASSLKTVNNEQFF. The CDR3 nucleotides read TGTGCCAGCAGCTTAAAGACAGTTAACAATGAGCAGTTCTTC.

The rearrangement uses TRBV29-1 and TRBJ2-1, with 7 bases identical to TRBD1. The CDR3 length is 16 residues. The germline CDR1 and CDR2 sequences are SQVTM and ANQGSEA. With V trimmed by 1 base and J by 5 bases, 11 bases remained unmatched. The CDR3 nucleotides read TGCAGCGTTGAAGGGGGACAGCTAAGTAAAAACAATGAGCAGTTCTTC. Residues: CSVEGGQLSKNNEQFF.

V gene TRBV28 combines with J gene TRBJ1-4, with TRBD1 as a possible D gene (5 bases). V was trimmed by 7 bases and J by 0 bases, leaving 12 bases between them. The CDR3 is 15 residues long. Looked up from germline, CDR1 is MDHEN and CDR2 is SYDVKM. Here the CDR3 reads CASTPGTATNEKLFF. DNA for the CDR3: TGTGCCAGCACCCCAGGGACTGCAACTAATGAAAAACTGTTTTTT.

The chain recombines TRBV28 with TRBJ2-5, with 10 bases that match TRBD1. Gene TRBJ2-7 matches the end of the DNA better, so the J call may be wrong. This CDR3 spans 15 amino acids. Germline V CDR1 and CDR2: MDHEN, SYDVKM. The CDR3 nucleotides read TGTGCCAGCAGTTTACGGGACAGGGGCTCCTACGAGCAGTACTTC. This encodes CASSLRDRGSYEQYF.

V is TRBV10-3 and J is TRBJ2-7, with TRBD2 matching 7 bases. The V and J ends lost 9 bases and 4 bases, in that order; junction bases with no gene match: 12. Germline V gene lookup returns CDR1 ENHRY and CDR2 SYGVKD. This CDR3 has 14 residues. This CDR3 reads CAMEGTKKSYEQYF. For the CDR3, the DNA is TGTGCCATGGAGGGGACTAAGAAGTCTTACGAGCAGTACTTC.